This TCR beta chain was documented in a study of T cells in women clearing cervical HPV infection. TCRdb's table, derived via immunoSEQ multiplex PCR, lists solely in-frame clones and lacks some. The data include 25,000 to 30,000 clones; the top ten clones carry 11%. The sequence came from a woman aged 18 to 75 with a cervical HPV16 infection that either progressed to CIN3+ or cleared (not recorded which). The sequenced sample consisted of blood buffy coat.

The CDR3 sequence: CASSSSGVSSYEQYF. The CDR3 bases that were read are TGTGCCAGCAGCTCTAGCGGGGTAAGCTCCTACGAG. The genes are TRBV7-2 and TRBJ2-7; 9 bases align to TRBD2. The CDR3 extends 3 residues past the end of the read, so its final part is completed from the germline J gene. The germline gives CDR1 SGHTA, CDR2 FQGNSA. The ends lost 4 bases at V and 0 bases at J; junction bases unmatched: 4. The length of the CDR3 is 15 residues.